The present T cell receptor beta chain was sequenced within a study of radiation and T cells in renal cell carcinoma. General study points: In blood, top tumor clones expanded by 2 weeks, shrinking by 4.

Of note for this clone: The antigen remains unidentified.

Regarding time point: blood 4 weeks post-SBRT, at nephrectomy. Treatment meaning: 15 Gy SBRT to primary tumor, nephrectomy 4 weeks later. Nephrectomy followed 15 Gy stereotactic body radiation by 4 weeks. Sequencing used immunoSEQ multiplex PCR; TCRdb keeps in-frame clones, though not all of them. The sample contains around 180,000 clones, 88% of which appear only once. Germline V gives CDR1 LNHNV, CDR2 YYDKDF (reference sequence). The CDR3 is 13 amino acids. The V and J ends lost 0 bases and 5 bases respectively, with 2 bases between them. The rearrangement links TRBV15 to TRBJ1-6; D gene ambiguous. The sequence derives from a woman aged 45-59 years with renal cell carcinoma. The material was blood, obtained from a patient whose treatment included radiotherapy and nephrectomy. The CDR3 DNA is TGTGCCACCAGCAGAGACCATAATTCACCCCTCCACTTT. Protein sequence: CATSRDHNSPLHF.